These 9 T cell receptor beta chains were all obtained from the same sample, sequenced in a study of blood T cell repertoires in COVID-19. The protocol was immunoSEQ multiplex PCR, while the TCRdb copy is restricted to in-frame clones and leaves out a portion. Among 130,000 to 150,000 clones, roughly 90% were seen once, and the ten largest hold around 1.5%. Sequencing was done on a sample of peripheral blood. The receptors come from a human donor in a cohort sampled during active COVID-19.

V usage is TRBV6-5 and J usage is TRBJ1-6, with D perhaps matching TRBD1 (5 bases). Trimming removed 6 bases from V and 5 bases from J, with 11 bases in between. Germline assignment: CDR1 MNHEY and CDR2 SVGAGI. The CDR3 spans 14 residues. The CDR3 loop is CASRLPGDNSPLHF. CDR3 in DNA: TGTGCCAGCAGGCTCCCGGGGGATAATTCACCCCTCCACTTT.

Only one count was recorded for this clone. The chain has TRBV6-2 or TRBV6-3 and TRBJ2-3, with D hard to call. CDR3 length: 13 amino acids. V was shortened by 4 bases and J by 0 bases, with 5 bases between the two germline ends. Germline loops: CDR1 MNHEY, CDR2 SVGEGT. CDR3 in amino acids: CASSFSSTDTQYF. The CDR3, as DNA: TGTGCCAGCAGTTTTAGCAGCACAGATACGCAGTATTTT.

This chain links TRBV4-1 with TRBJ2-3; D is perhaps TRBD2 (6 bases). V was pared by 1 base and J by 3 bases, with 11 bases between. CDR3 length: 15 residues. The V gene's germline CDR1 is MGHRA and CDR2 YSYEKL. The CDR3 here is CASSQVLGGTDTQYF. The CDR3 coding sequence is TGCGCCAGCAGCCAAGTCCTGGGGGGAACAGATACGCAGTATTTT.

The chain has TRBV11-1 and TRBJ2-7; 8 bases map to TRBD2. The V segment lost 5 bases and the J segment 3 bases; nucleotides outside the gene matches: 3. The CDR3 runs 13 residues. CDR1 is SGHAT, CDR2 FQDESV, per germline (reference sequence). The CDR3 DNA is TGTGCCAGCAGCCTAGGGACTAGCTACGAGCAGTACTTC. Its protein is CASSLGTSYEQYF.

The chain combines TRBV5-1 with TRBJ1-6; 9 positions match TRBD1. CDR1 is SGHRS, CDR2 YFSETQ, per germline. The V gene end was trimmed by 3 bases and the J gene end by 5 bases; junction bases not matched to a gene: 0. The CDR3 runs 14 residues. As DNA, the CDR3 is TGCGCCAGCAGCTGGACAGGGGATAATTCACCCCTCCACTTT. Translation: CASSWTGDNSPLHF.

The chain uses TRBV4-1 and TRBJ2-5; 12 positions match TRBD2. V shed 3 bases and J 5 bases; nucleotides not matched to a gene: 7. Germline values: CDR1 MGHRA, CDR2 YSYEKL. The length of the CDR3 is 16 residues. DNA for the CDR3: TGCGCCAGCAGCCAGTCCCTAGCGGGGGGGCGGGAGACCCAGTACTTC. Translated, it gives CASSQSLAGGRETQYF.

The chain links TRBV6-5 to TRBJ1-2; D is undetermined. This CDR3 spans 11 amino acids. The V and J ends lost 8 bases and 4 bases respectively, with 8 bases between them. Germline V lookup: CDR1 MNHEY, CDR2 SVGAGI. The CDR3 reads CASGQIYGYTF. Here the CDR3 DNA reads TGTGCCAGCGGCCAGATCTATGGCTACACCTTC.

This CDR3 is CASSTRDRDYEQYF. As DNA, the CDR3 is TGCGCCAGCAGCACCCGGGACAGAGACTACGAGCAGTACTTC. The V and J genes are TRBV4-1 and TRBJ2-7, with 7 nucleotides matching TRBD1. CDR3 length: 14 amino acids. CDR1 MGHRA and CDR2 YSYEKL come from the germline V gene. The V segment lost 5 bases and the J segment 3 bases; nucleotides outside the gene matches: 7.

In DNA, the CDR3 is TGCGCCAGCAGGTTAGGAGACGGGGAGCTGTTTTTT. Translating it yields CASRLGDGELFF. The V and J genes are TRBV5-1 and TRBJ2-2; no reliable D call. This CDR3 has 12 residues. V lost 5 bases and J 7 bases, leaving 9 bases between the germline ends. The germline CDR1 and CDR2 sequences are SGHRS and YFSETQ.